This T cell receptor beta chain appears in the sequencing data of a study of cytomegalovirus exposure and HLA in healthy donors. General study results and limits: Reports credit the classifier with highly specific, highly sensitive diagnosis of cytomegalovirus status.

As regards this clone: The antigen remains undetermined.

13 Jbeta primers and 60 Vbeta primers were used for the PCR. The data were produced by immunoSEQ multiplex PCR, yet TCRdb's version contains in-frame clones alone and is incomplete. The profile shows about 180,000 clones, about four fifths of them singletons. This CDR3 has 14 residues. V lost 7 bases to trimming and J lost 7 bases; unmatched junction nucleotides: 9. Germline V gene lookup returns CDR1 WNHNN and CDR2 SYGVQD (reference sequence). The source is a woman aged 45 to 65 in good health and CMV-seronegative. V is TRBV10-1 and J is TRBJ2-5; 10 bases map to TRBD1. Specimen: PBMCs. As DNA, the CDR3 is TGCGCCAGCAAGAGGGACAGGGGAATTGCGACCCAGTACTTC. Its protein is CASKRDRGIATQYF.